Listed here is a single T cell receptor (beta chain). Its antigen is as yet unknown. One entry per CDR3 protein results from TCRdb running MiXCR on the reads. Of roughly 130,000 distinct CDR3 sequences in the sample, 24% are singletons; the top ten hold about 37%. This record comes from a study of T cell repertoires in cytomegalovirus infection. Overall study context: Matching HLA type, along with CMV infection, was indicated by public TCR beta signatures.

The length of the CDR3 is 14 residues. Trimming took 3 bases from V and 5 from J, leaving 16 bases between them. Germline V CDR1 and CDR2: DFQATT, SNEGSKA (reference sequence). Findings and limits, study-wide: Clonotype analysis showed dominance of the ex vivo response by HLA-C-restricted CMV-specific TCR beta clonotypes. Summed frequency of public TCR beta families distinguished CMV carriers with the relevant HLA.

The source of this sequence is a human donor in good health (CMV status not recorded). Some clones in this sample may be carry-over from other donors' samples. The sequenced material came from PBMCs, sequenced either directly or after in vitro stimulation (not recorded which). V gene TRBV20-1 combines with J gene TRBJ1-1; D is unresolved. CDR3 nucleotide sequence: TGCAGTGCTAGGTTAGGCTTTGGAATTACTGAAGCTTTCTTT. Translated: CSARLGFGITEAFF.